This entry concerns a single T cell receptor beta chain. No antigen is known for it. This likely traces to a read error, being one base from a far larger clone. The source of the sample is a study of prognosis after radiotherapy for stage I lung cancer (dated by TCRdb to 2020 to 2023). About the full investigation: Between April 2018 and January 2019, around 20 patients with stage I NSCLC were enrolled in Nanjing, China. A few patients had oligometastatic NSCLC after surgical resection of the primary tumor, and roughly 14 had newly diagnosed primary stage I lung tumors. All patients were considered medically inoperable, owing to comorbidities in 11 to 13 and refusal of surgery in over 5. The cohort comprised over ten men and about 6 women with a median age of around 73 years, ranging from about 53 to 90 years. On tumor histology, twelve patients had adenocarcinoma and 6 to 8 had squamous cell carcinoma. Image-guided IMRT or VMAT was used to deliver SBRT in 3 to 5 fractions at a biologically effective dose of at least 100 Gy. SBRT was not combined with any concurrent therapy in any patient. Distant metastases were developed by four of the 19 patients after SBRT, at a median of around seven months, whereas no significant progression was observed in the other 15 patients. Peripheral blood TCR beta repertoires were profiled in stage I NSCLC patients before and after stereotactic body radiotherapy, and the study then linked these repertoires to distant failure. A total of roughly 38 blood samples from approximately 20 patients were sequenced, with one sample obtained before and one obtained after SBRT for each patient. What the work shows at the level of the full study, not this receptor alone: Differences by metastasis status were reportedly seen in TRBV and TRBJ usage frequencies, involving two V genes at baseline and, after SBRT, under ten V genes and two J genes. No adjustment for multiple comparisons was applied to any of the reported P values. After SBRT, the count of unique TCR clones dropped from a median of approximately 10,000 beforehand to 6,000 to 7,500 afterward (Wilcoxon paired P=0.011). Post-SBRT Shannon entropy and its change from baseline were lower in patients who developed distant metastases; baseline Shannon entropy was not associated with metastases. Tumor specificity of expanded TCR clones was not determined. The small cohort and short follow-up limited the study, so independent validation of the findings is needed.

Two rounds of multiplex PCR were used to amplify the TCR beta CDR3 region from genomic DNA. The first PCR round used primers specific to each TRBV and TRBJ gene, with sequences filed in Chinese patent CN105087789A. Universal primers were used in the second PCR round. The Roche High Pure PCR Template Preparation Kit was used to extract genomic DNA from frozen PBMCs. Libraries were sequenced paired-end with 151 bp reads on an Illumina HiSeq 3000. Per the original workflow: CutAdapt was used to remove raw reads lacking the multiplex PCR primer sequences. Using PEAR, the high-quality paired reads were merged into contigs. TRB V, D and J gene segments were assigned to each contig with MiXCR by alignment to reference sequences. CDR3 sequences were clustered by base quality and sequence similarity to remove sequencing errors. Diversity was measured as Shannon entropy normalized by the natural log of productive TCR sequence number. One minus Shannon entropy divided by the natural log of the number of unique clonotypes was used as the definition of clonality. Progression-free survival cut-offs for repertoire metrics were chosen using the Youden index of ROC curves, with analyses run in R 3.5.3. TCRdb itself trimmed the public reads at Q25 with fastp, ran MiXCR and retained productive beta chains. Every entry covers one CDR3 protein and lists the most common genes and DNA from its rows. The V and J calls, along with clone size, are taken from TCRdb and not from the paper's own processing. This sample has some 14,000 distinct CDR3 sequences in its table, and 40% to 55% of those were observed once. The leading ten clones occupy roughly 26% of the sample.

Based on the germline V gene, the CDR1 and CDR2 sequences are SGHRS and YFSETQ. From the cysteine up to the phenylalanine, the CDR3 has a length of 16 residues. The kept DNA is CDR3 alone, 48 bases in frame from the first base. All patients had node-negative disease on CT and PET/CT, and none had a history of other malignancies or prior chemotherapy or radiotherapy. At each of the two time points, about 6 milliliters of peripheral venous blood were collected into EDTA tubes. Ficoll-Paque Plus density-gradient centrifugation was used to isolate PBMCs. Right after collection, samples were placed at -80 degrees C and kept there until analysis.

The material sequenced was PBMCs, taken before or after stereotactic body radiation therapy (not recorded which). The chain is assembled from TRBV5-1 and TRBJ2-1, and 8 junction bases match TRBD1. The J call is in doubt because the DNA end fits TRBJ2-6 better. The sequence was obtained from a donor aged 50 or older with non-small cell lung cancer. The CDR3 is CASSHGTGRVLNVLTF. At the DNA level, the sequence is TGCGCCAGCAGCCACGGGACAGGTCGTGTACTCAACGTCCTGACTTTC.